Below are 8 T cell receptor beta chains sequenced from a single sample in a study of blood T cell repertoires in COVID-19. Generated by immunoSEQ multiplex PCR, the TCRdb table keeps only in-frame clones and is missing some. The top ten clones hold over 0.2% of a sample with about 670,000 clones, just under 90% of them seen once. Sequencing was done on a sample of peripheral blood. These receptors all come from a woman aged 18-35 years with acute or convalescent COVID-19.

This clone showed up just once. V is TRBV7-2 and J is TRBJ1-3; D unresolved. The length of the CDR3 is 15 residues. Germline V CDR1 and CDR2: SGHTA, FQGNSA. V was clipped by 1 base and J by 4 bases, with 11 bases between them. CDR3 loop: CASSLVWGVGNTIYF. CDR3 coding DNA: TGTGCCAGCAGCTTAGTTTGGGGAGTAGGAAACACCATATATTTT.

The rearrangement joins TRBV25-1 to TRBJ1-6; D may be TRBD1 (6 bases). Germline CDR1 MGHDK, CDR2 SYGVNS. V lost 3 bases and J lost 7, with 13 bases in between. This CDR3 has 15 amino acids. The CDR3 sequence: CASSDPGGSNSPLHF. CDR3 in DNA: TGTGCCAGCAGTGATCCGGGGGGCTCGAATTCACCCCTCCACTTT.

The gene calls are TRBV10-3 and TRBJ1-2; weak D call: TRBD1 (5 bases). CDR3 length: 16 amino acids. V dropped 3 bases and J dropped 4 bases, with 18 bases sitting between them. Germline V gene data show CDR1 as ENHRY and CDR2 as SYGVKD. The DNA for the CDR3 is TGTGCCATCAGTGATCGCACGGCGACAGCTATCTATGGCTACACCTTC. Translated, it gives CAISDRTATAIYGYTF.

V is TRBV4-1 and J is TRBJ1-2, with D tentatively TRBD1 (6 bases). CDR3 length: 16 residues. V was clipped by 3 bases and J by 7 bases, with 21 bases between them. Looked up from germline, CDR1 is MGHRA and CDR2 is YSYEKL. CDR3 DNA: TGCGCCAGCAGCCACCCCCTCAGGACAGTAGGGGGTGGCTACACCTTC. This sequence encodes CASSHPLRTVGGGYTF.

In its sample, this clone was seen once. V gene TRBV2 combines with J gene TRBJ2-7; D unclear. In germline, CDR1 is SNHLY, CDR2 FYNNEI. The CDR3 contains 11 residues. V lost 4 bases and J 4 bases, leaving 5 bases between the germline ends. The CDR3 DNA follows: TGTGCCAGCAGTGGGCAGTACGAGCAGTACTTC. This translates into CASSGQYEQYF.

The chain employs TRBV30 and TRBJ2-1, with D hard to call. CDR3 length equals 15 residues. CDR1 and CDR2 (germline): GTSNPN, SVGIG (reference sequence). Trimming took off 3 bases at V and 5 bases at J, with 17 bases between the two ends. The CDR3 nucleotides are TGTGCCTGGAGGCATAACGTACGTCGGGACAATGAGCAGTTCTTC. Its translation: CAWRHNVRRDNEQFF.

Concerning this clone itself: The sample holds other DNA sequences that translate to the same CDR3. The chain has TRBV9 and TRBJ1-1; D is unresolved. The CDR3 consists of 14 residues. Trimming cost V 0 bases and J 5 bases, with 11 bases left between them. CDR1 and CDR2 (germline): SGDLS, YYNGEE. The chain's CDR3 is CASSVVGGNTEAFF. CDR3 bases: TGTGCCAGCAGCGTAGTAGGAGGGAATACTGAAGCTTTCTTT.

The genes are TRBV10-3 and TRBJ1-1; no reliable D call. V was pared by 3 bases and J by 4 bases, with 12 bases between. This CDR3 has 14 residues. The germline gives CDR1 ENHRY, CDR2 SYGVKD. The CDR3 nucleotides are TGTGCCATCAGTGATTCTGTATCGGGCACTGAAGCTTTCTTT. Translated, it gives CAISDSVSGTEAFF.